The next 12 T cell receptor beta chains were all read from a single sample in a study of blood T cell repertoires in COVID-19 (dated by TCRdb to 2018 to 2021). The library relied on the immunoSEQ multiplex PCR assay. TCRdb holds this immuneACCESS table with in-frame rearrangements only. Some clones are missing; in checked studies, unresolved V genes explain under half, and the rest has no known cause. Across this sample there are about 210,000 clones, with about 91% seen only once. About 9.3% of the sample is in the top ten clones. Specimen: PBMCs or T cells enriched from blood (not recorded which). These receptor sequences come from a young man with acute COVID-19.

The chain links TRBV18 to TRBJ1-3; TRBD1 is a possible D gene (5 bases). Germline values: CDR1 KGHSH, CDR2 LQKENI. The V end was cut by 2 bases, the J end by 4 bases, with 9 bases between. CDR3 size: 14 residues. CDR3 bases: TGTGCCAGCTCACCAACGACAGACGGAAACACCATATATTTT. Residues: CASSPTTDGNTIYF. The full variable domain, in which reference TRBV18 and TRBJ1-3 provide the parts outside the CDR3, is NAGVMQNPRHLVRRRGQEARLRCSPMKGHSHVYWYRQLPEEGLKFMVYLQKENIIDESGMPKERFSAEFPKEGPSILRIQQVVRGDSAAYFCASSPTTDGNTIYFGEGSWLTVV.

The chain has TRBV10-2 and TRBJ2-7; D gene uncertain. This CDR3 is built from 11 residues. Germline-derived CDR1 and CDR2 are WSHSY and SAAADI. The ends were cut back, 10 bases at V and 5 bases at J, with 12 bases in the middle. CDR3 amino acids: CATKRVDEQYF. CDR3 DNA sequence: TGCGCCACCAAACGGGTCGACGAGCAGTACTTC.

The J gene is TRBJ2-2, the V gene TRBV4-1, with D perhaps TRBD2 (5 bases). V shed 7 bases and J shed 1 base, with 13 bases lying between them. The CDR3 has 15 residues. Germline-derived CDR1 and CDR2 are MGHRA and YSYEKL. The CDR3 DNA reads TGCGCCAGCATAATGAGCGGAGTGAACACCGGGGAGCTGTTTTTT. Encoded protein: CASIMSGVNTGELFF.

The rearrangement uses TRBV5-1 and TRBJ1-3; D possibly corresponds to TRBD1 (5 bases). Trimming took 0 bases from V and 0 from J, leaving 10 bases between them. The CDR3 extends over 16 amino acids. Per germline, CDR1 SGHRS and CDR2 YFSETQ. CDR3: CASSLAGSASGNTIYF. For the CDR3, the DNA is TGCGCCAGCAGCTTGGCAGGGTCAGCCTCTGGAAACACCATATATTTT. Full variable domain (outside the CDR3, taken from reference TRBV5-1 and TRBJ1-3): KAGVTQTPRYLIKTRGQQVTLSCSPISGHRSVSWYQQTPGQGLQFLFEYFSETQRNKGNFPGRFSGRQFSNSRSEMNVSTLELGDSALYLCASSLAGSASGNTIYFGEGSWLTVV.

This rearrangement joins TRBV7-9 to TRBJ2-7; possible D gene TRBD1, 6 bases. The CDR3 runs 13 residues. CDR1 is SEHNR and CDR2 is FQNEAQ in the germline V gene (reference sequence). V lost 5 bases to trimming and J lost 3 bases, with 11 bases between them. CDR3 sequence reads: CASSRGQIYEQYF. Here the CDR3 DNA reads TGTGCCAGCAGCCGCGGACAGATCTACGAGCAGTACTTC.

The genes are TRBV7-2 and TRBJ2-2; 15 bases align to TRBD2. In germline, CDR1 is SGHTA, CDR2 FQGNSA. Trimming took 3 bases from V and 6 from J; bases not matched to a gene: 5. The CDR3 runs 17 residues. In nucleotides, the CDR3 is TGTGCCAGCAGCTTGGGACTAGCGGGAGGAAACGCCGGGGAGCTGTTTTTT. This codes for CASSLGLAGGNAGELFF.

This clone showed up just a few times. V is TRBV28 and J is TRBJ2-7; possible D gene TRBD2, 6 bases. Looked up from germline, CDR1 is MDHEN and CDR2 is SYDVKM. The V end lost 5 bases, the J end lost 2 bases, and 16 bases lay between the germline ends. The CDR3 is made up of 15 amino acids. CDR3 sequence: CASSPRDFPTYEQYF. The CDR3 DNA reads TGTGCCAGCAGTCCGAGGGACTTCCCTACCTACGAGCAGTACTTC. The full variable domain, completed using reference TRBV28 and TRBJ2-7, is DVKVTQSSRYLVKRTGEKVFLECVQDMDHENMFWYRQDPGLGLRLIYFSYDVKMKEKGDIPEGYSVSREKKERFSLILESASTNQTSMYLCASSPRDFPTYEQYFGPGTRLTVT.

This rearrangement joins TRBV28 to TRBJ1-3, with D tentatively TRBD1 (5 bases). Germline V gene data show CDR1 as MDHEN and CDR2 as SYDVKM. This CDR3 comprises 14 residues. V was pared by 2 bases and J by 12 bases, with 17 bases between. In DNA, the CDR3 is TGTGCCAGCAGTTTACCACGACAGTTTGGCGGCATATATTTT. Translating it yields CASSLPRQFGGIYF.

The chain recombines TRBV4-2 with TRBJ2-3, with 8 nucleotides matching TRBD1. There are 17 residues in the CDR3. V shed 0 bases and J 1 base; nucleotides not matched to a gene: 6. Per germline, CDR1 LGHNA and CDR2 YNFKEQ. The DNA for the CDR3 is TGTGCCAGCAGCCAAGAGACTCGGGGACAGGGCACAGATACGCAGTATTTT. Its protein product is CASSQETRGQGTDTQYF.

This chain links TRBV11-2 with TRBJ1-1; TRBD1 agrees at 7 bases. From germline, CDR1 is SGHAT and CDR2 FQNNGV. Trimming removed 1 base from V and 7 bases from J; junction bases left unmatched: 15. This CDR3 has 17 residues. CDR3: CASSLVPKGAARREAFF. CDR3 nucleotide sequence: TGTGCCAGCAGCTTAGTCCCCAAGGGGGCTGCGCGCCGTGAAGCTTTCTTT.

The chain combines TRBV7-2 with TRBJ1-2; the match to TRBD1 covers 9 bases. This CDR3 spans 16 amino acids. The V gene end was trimmed by 3 bases and the J gene end by 2 bases; junction bases not matched to a gene: 7. Germline values: CDR1 SGHTA, CDR2 FQGNSA. The CDR3 sequence: CASSFLPGQGNYGYTF. In DNA form, the CDR3 reads TGTGCCAGCAGCTTCCTCCCGGGACAGGGAAACTATGGCTACACCTTC.

The V and J genes are TRBV11-3 and TRBJ2-1; TRBD1 agrees at 11 bases. Trimming took 7 bases from V and 7 from J; bases not matched to a gene: 9. The CDR3 spans 15 residues. Germline values: CDR1 SGHNT, CDR2 YENEEA. CDR3 residues: CASTLRDRGNNEQFF. The CDR3 nucleotides are TGTGCCAGCACCCTCCGGGACAGGGGGAATAATGAGCAGTTCTTC.